This T cell receptor (beta chain) was observed in a study of cytomegalovirus exposure and HLA in healthy donors. Study findings and constraints: In a later analysis, V- and J-gene trimming of beta chains associated with a DCLRE1C missense variant, replicated independently.

PCR used 60 Vbeta primers and 13 Jbeta primers. The data were produced by immunoSEQ multiplex PCR, yet TCRdb's version contains in-frame clones alone and is incomplete. The sample shows around 140,000 clones, about two thirds of them seen only once. As for this clone: Its antigen is not identified.

The V gene's germline CDR1 is SGHRS and CDR2 YFSETQ. The CDR3 is 13 residues long. V was shortened by 5 bases and J by 0 bases, with 6 bases between the two germline ends. Material for sequencing was PBMCs. J is TRBJ1-3 and V is TRBV5-1; D gene unclear. The sequence derives from a woman aged 18-35 years in good health and CMV-seronegative. The CDR3 sequence is CASRQSSGNTIYF. CDR3 nucleotide sequence: TGCGCCAGCAGACAAAGCTCTGGAAACACCATATATTTT.